These 23 T cell receptor beta chains came from one sample sequenced in a study of identical twins (dated by TCRdb to about 2016). The library relied on 5' RACE. TCRdb records Illumina HiSeq 2000 as the sequencer. TCRdb's own reprocessing of the public reads used fastp at Q25 and MiXCR and kept productive beta chains. A single entry per CDR3 protein holds the most common genes and DNA from its merged rows. This sample has about 100,000 distinct CDR3 sequences in its table, and around 5.5% of those were observed once. The leading ten clones occupy 9.5% to 15% of the sample. Sequenced sample: memory T cells sorted from blood. The sample's cell subset or site, from its label and the paper: CD45RO+ enriched T cells. The receptors were sampled from a woman in her fifties or sixties in good health.

This chain uses TRBV18 with TRBJ2-1, with 9 bases fitting TRBD2. Germline V gene data show CDR1 as KGHSH and CDR2 as LQKENI. This CDR3 contains 15 residues. V lost 0 bases, J lost 9 bases, and 6 bases stayed unmatched. The CDR3, as DNA: TGTGCCAGCTCACCACCAGCGGGGGGAGGAGGTGAGCAGTTCTTC. Its translation is CASSPPAGGGGEQFF.

This clonotype appeared a few times. The chain employs TRBV5-6 and TRBJ1-4; D not certain. The CDR3 is 15 amino acids. The germline gives CDR1 SGHDT, CDR2 YYEEEE. The V end lost 1 base, the J end lost 7 bases, and 14 bases lay between the germline ends. DNA of the CDR3: TGTGCCAGCAGCTTGAGCGCCAGCGCCCGTGAAAAACTGTTTTTT. Translating it yields CASSLSASAREKLFF. Based on the CDR3 plus reference TRBV5-6 and TRBJ1-4, the full variable domain is DAGVTQSPTHLIKTRGQQVTLRCSPKSGHDTVSWYQQALGQGPQFIFQYYEEEERQRGNFPDRFSGHQFPNYSSELNVNALLLGDSALYLCASSLSASAREKLFFGSGTQLSVL.

This clonotype is judged medium-sized. The chain joins TRBV20-1 to TRBJ2-1, with 8 positions matching TRBD2. J gave up 4 bases and V 4 bases, and 12 bases lay outside the gene matches. Germline loops: CDR1 DFQATT, CDR2 SNEGSKA (reference sequence). The CDR3 runs 16 residues. The CDR3 nucleotides read TGCAGTGCTAACCCACAACTAGCGGAGATATACAATGAGCAGTTCTTC. Protein: CSANPQLAEIYNEQFF.

This clonotype has a count of ten or more. The chain joins TRBV7-9 to TRBJ1-3; perhaps TRBD1 as D (5 bases). The V gene's germline CDR1 is SEHNR and CDR2 FQNEAQ (reference sequence). Deletions cut 8 bases from V and 4 bases from J, with 9 bases between. The CDR3 contains 12 residues. In nucleotides, the CDR3 is TGTGCCAGCGGGACCTCGGGAAACACCATATATTTT. Its protein product is CASGTSGNTIYF. The whole variable domain, filled in from reference TRBV7-9 and TRBJ1-3, reads DTGVSQNPRHKITKRGQNVTFRCDPISEHNRLYWYRQTLGQGPEFLTYFQNEAQLEKSRLLSDRFSAERPKGSFSTLEIQRTEQGDSAMYLCASGTSGNTIYFGEGSWLTVV.

The chain employs TRBV19 and TRBJ1-5; 10 nucleotides match TRBD1. The CDR3 spans 14 residues. J lost 3 bases, V lost 5 bases, and 1 base had no gene match. The germline CDR1 and CDR2 sequences are LNHDA and SQIVND (reference sequence). CDR3 in DNA: TGTGCCAGTAGTGGGACAGGGGACAATCAGCCCCAGCATTTT. This codes for CASSGTGDNQPQHF.

This clonotype showed up just a few times. This chain connects TRBV3-1 to TRBJ2-1, with D possibly matching TRBD1 (6 bases). The CDR3 extends over 16 amino acids. V was shortened by 4 bases and J by 6 bases, with 19 bases between the two germline ends. In germline, CDR1 is LGHDT, CDR2 YNNKEL (reference sequence). The CDR3 DNA reads as TGTGCCAGCAGCCTAAATCAGGGGCCAATGATCAATGAGCAGTTCTTC. Its translation is CASSLNQGPMINEQFF.

This clonotype occurred many times. The chain recombines TRBV27 with TRBJ2-3; D unresolved. Per germline, CDR1 MNHEY and CDR2 SMNVEV (reference sequence). CDR3 length equals 11 residues. DNA of the CDR3: TGTGCGACGGCGGCGTTAGATACGCAGTATTTT. It encodes CATAALDTQYF.

This clonotype was detected many times. The chain joins TRBV7-9 to TRBJ2-5, with D maybe TRBD2 (5 bases). Germline V gene sequence: CDR1 SEHNR, CDR2 FQNEAQ (reference sequence). V lost 3 bases and J 7 bases, leaving 15 bases between the germline ends. This CDR3 region has 14 residues. The CDR3 nucleotides read TGTGCCAGCAGCTTCCAGATGGACTCAGGGACCCAGTACTTC. It codes for CASSFQMDSGTQYF.

In this sample, this clonotype turned up many times. This chain uses TRBV4-1 with TRBJ2-2; unclear D gene. The CDR3 has 14 residues. The V end was cut by 5 bases, the J end by 1 base, with 8 bases between. Germline CDR1 and CDR2: MGHRA and YSYEKL. The CDR3 DNA follows: TGCGCCAGCAGCTCCGGCCGGAACACCGGGGAGCTGTTTTTT. It yields the protein CASSSGRNTGELFF.

This chain links TRBV29-1 with TRBJ2-7; 7 bases fit TRBD2. V lost 5 bases to trimming and J lost 0 bases; unmatched junction nucleotides: 7. Germline assignment: CDR1 SQVTM and CDR2 ANQGSEA. This CDR3 spans 14 amino acids. CDR3 sequence: CSVSNREDSYEQYF. The DNA for the CDR3 is TGCAGCGTTTCTAATCGGGAGGACTCCTACGAGCAGTACTTC.

In its sample, this clonotype was seen a few times. The J gene is TRBJ2-5, the V gene TRBV20-1; 12 positions agree with TRBD1. Germline-derived CDR1 and CDR2 are DFQATT and SNEGSKA (reference sequence). The CDR3 consists of 15 residues. The V and J ends lost 3 bases and 4 bases, in that order; junction bases with no gene match: 6. The CDR3 spells CSASGTGGAGETQYF. The CDR3, as DNA: TGCAGTGCTAGTGGGACAGGGGGCGCGGGAGAGACCCAGTACTTC.

This clonotype was recorded a few times. This chain joins TRBV5-1 and TRBJ2-2; 10 positions agree with TRBD2. The germline gives CDR1 SGHRS, CDR2 YFSETQ. V lost 4 bases and J lost 6; bases outside the gene matches: 9. The CDR3 runs 16 residues. CDR3 DNA sequence: TGCGCCAGCAGCCCGGGGCTAGCGGGAGTTCCCGGGGAGCTGTTTTTT. Its translation: CASSPGLAGVPGELFF.

This clonotype has ten or more counts. This chain joins TRBV5-6 and TRBJ2-1; 8 bases are shared with TRBD1. V was pared by 4 bases and J by 5 bases, with 5 bases of the junction left unmatched. CDR1 and CDR2 (germline): SGHDT, YYEEEE. The CDR3 covers 14 residues. CDR3 nucleotides: TGTGCCAGCAGCCGACAGGGGAAAAACAATGAGCAGTTCTTC. Encoded protein: CASSRQGKNNEQFF.

This clonotype was counted at least ten times. The gene calls are TRBV5-5 and TRBJ1-3; D call uncertain. Germline values: CDR1 SGHKS, CDR2 YYEKEE (reference sequence). Between the trimmed V and J ends, which lost 2 bases and 2 bases, there was a span of 11 bases. CDR3 length: 15 residues. This chain's CDR3 is CASSLRQSPGNTIYF. DNA for the CDR3: TGTGCCAGCAGCTTACGCCAGTCCCCTGGAAACACCATATATTTT.

This clonotype was recorded a few times. The chain combines TRBV5-1 with TRBJ2-3, with 11 nucleotides matching TRBD2. V lost 5 bases to trimming and J lost 5 bases; unmatched junction nucleotides: 13. This CDR3 contains 17 residues. Germline V gives CDR1 SGHRS, CDR2 YFSETQ. The CDR3 sequence is CASRVGLAGQRGDTQYF. CDR3 bases: TGCGCCAGCAGAGTAGGACTAGCGGGCCAGAGGGGAGATACGCAGTATTTT.

This clonotype was recorded many times. The chain recombines TRBV20-1 with TRBJ1-5, with a weak D call TRBD1 (6 bases). This CDR3 comprises 14 residues. Germline loops: CDR1 DFQATT, CDR2 SNEGSKA (reference sequence). V lost 3 bases and J lost 9, with 18 bases in between. The CDR3: CSARETTGFGPQHF. CDR3 sequence (DNA): TGCAGTGCTAGGGAGACGACAGGTTTCGGGCCCCAGCATTTT.

This clonotype has a count of ten or more. CDR3 bases: TGCAGTGCTAGAGATAACGGGCCCACTGAAGCTTTCTTT. This codes for CSARDNGPTEAFF. V and J are TRBV20-1 and TRBJ1-1; no reliable D call. The ends were cut back, 0 bases at V and 4 bases at J, with 9 bases in the middle. The CDR3 loop spans 13 amino acids. Germline lookup yields CDR1 DFQATT and CDR2 SNEGSKA (reference sequence).

This clonotype was counted ten times or more. CDR3 residues: CSARAISGSYEQFF. The CDR3 nucleotides read TGCAGTGCTAGAGCTATTAGCGGGAGTTATGAGCAGTTCTTC. V is TRBV20-1 and J is TRBJ2-1; 9 bases are a match to TRBD2. The J segment lost 8 bases and the V segment lost 1 base, leaving 6 bases of the junction unmatched. Germline CDR1 and CDR2: DFQATT and SNEGSKA (reference sequence). The CDR3 runs 14 residues.

Comments on this clonotype: Being one base from a much bigger clone, this may be a read error. J is TRBJ2-4 and V is TRBV4-2, with no clear D. The germline gives CDR1 LGHNA, CDR2 YNFKEQ. The CDR3 runs 10 residues. V was shortened by 5 bases and J by 12 bases, with 8 bases between the two germline ends. The CDR3 spells CASSEEPQYF. CDR3 DNA: TGTGCCAGCAGCGAGGAACCTCAGTACTTC.

This clonotype was observed many times. V gene TRBV5-1 combines with J gene TRBJ2-2; D remains ambiguous. V dropped 5 bases and J dropped 3 bases, with 2 bases sitting between them. This CDR3 region has 11 residues. CDR1 and CDR2 from the germline V gene are SGHRS and YFSETQ. Here the CDR3 DNA reads TGCGCCAGCAGGTACACCGGGGAGCTGTTTTTT. This encodes CASRYTGELFF.

This clonotype was counted many times. The chain recombines TRBV12-3 or TRBV12-4 with TRBJ2-7; D perhaps matches TRBD1 (5 bases). The CDR3 has 14 residues. V was pared by 6 bases and J by 2 bases, with 14 bases between. The CDR3 here is CASRGARGAYEQYF. The CDR3 DNA follows: TGTGCCAGCAGAGGGGCGCGCGGAGCCTACGAGCAGTACTTC.

This clonotype was found many times. The V gene is TRBV10-3, the J gene TRBJ2-1; D unclear. Germline V gene sequence: CDR1 ENHRY, CDR2 SYGVKD. Trimming removed 2 bases from V and 1 base from J, with 12 bases in between. The CDR3 spans 16 residues. CDR3 loop: CAISEPARSSYNEQFF. The CDR3 DNA reads TGTGCCATCAGTGAGCCGGCGCGTAGTTCCTACAATGAGCAGTTCTTC.

J is TRBJ1-2 and V is TRBV11-2; 9 bases line up with TRBD1. The CDR3 covers 14 residues. Trimming took 5 bases from V and 5 from J; bases not matched to a gene: 6. Germline assignment: CDR1 SGHAT and CDR2 FQNNGV. In nucleotides, the CDR3 is TGTGCCAGCAGCCAAGGGACAGGGTTTTATGGCTACACCTTC. Protein product: CASSQGTGFYGYTF.